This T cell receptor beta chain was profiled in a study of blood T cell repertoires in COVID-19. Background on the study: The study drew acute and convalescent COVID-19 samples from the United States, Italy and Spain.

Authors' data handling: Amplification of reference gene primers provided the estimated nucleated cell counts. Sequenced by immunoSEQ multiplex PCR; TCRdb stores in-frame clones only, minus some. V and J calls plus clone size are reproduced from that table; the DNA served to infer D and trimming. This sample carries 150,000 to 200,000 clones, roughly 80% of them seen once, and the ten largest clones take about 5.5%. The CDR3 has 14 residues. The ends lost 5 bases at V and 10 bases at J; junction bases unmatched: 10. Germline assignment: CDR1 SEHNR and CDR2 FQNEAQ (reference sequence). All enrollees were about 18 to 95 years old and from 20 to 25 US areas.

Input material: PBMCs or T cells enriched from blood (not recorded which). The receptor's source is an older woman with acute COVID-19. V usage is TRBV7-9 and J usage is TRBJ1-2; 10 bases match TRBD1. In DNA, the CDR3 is TGTGCCAGCAGCAGTACCGGGACAGGGGTCCCCTACACCTTC. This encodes CASSSTGTGVPYTF.